The source of this T cell receptor beta chain is a study of T cells in Graves' hyperthyroidism and ophthalmopathy. Looked up from germline, CDR1 is SGHAT and CDR2 is FQDESV (reference sequence). CDR3 length: 13 amino acids. There were TCR beta CDR3 regions amplified from RNA transcripts. Carried out on the TCR CDR3, a first-round RT-PCR used the HTBI primer set. Using its own MiXCR run on the multiplex PCR reads, TCRdb lists one record per CDR3 protein. The sample has a few hundred thousand distinct CDR3 sequences, just over 45% seen once. To note about this clonotype: A read error is likely, as this CDR3 ends without the conserved phenylalanine or tryptophan.

Source material: peripheral blood or thyroid tissue (not recorded which). The receptor was isolated from a woman between 18 and 29 years old with Graves' hyperthyroidism. The rearrangement uses TRBV11-1 and TRBJ2-2, with D perhaps matching TRBD2 (5 bases). The CDR3 reads CASSGVNTGELFI. The CDR3 region has the DNA TGCGCCAGCTCCGGGGTGAACACCGGGGAGCTGTTTATT.